There are a few counts of the clone carrying this T cell receptor (beta chain). Its antigen remains unidentified. Measured with immunoSEQ multiplex PCR; TCRdb has only the in-frame clones, and not every one. Of about 41,000 clones listed, approximately 87% are singletons. This entry is derived from a study of CD4 T cells in relation to SARS-CoV-2 and coronaviruses. Sequencing was performed on naive CD4+ T cells from PBMCs, cultured in vitro. Subset specified: naive CD4+ T cells isolated by negative enrichment. This receptor was taken from an adult with COVID-19.

Here the CDR3 reads CATRGSGDNEQFF. DNA of the CDR3: TGTGCCACCAGAGGGTCAGGAGACAATGAGCAGTTCTTC. The V call is TRBV24-1, the J call TRBJ2-1; D is ambiguous. V was shortened by 7 bases and J by 5 bases, with 11 bases between the two germline ends. Germline values: CDR1 KGHDR, CDR2 SFDVKD. The CDR3 is made up of 13 amino acids.